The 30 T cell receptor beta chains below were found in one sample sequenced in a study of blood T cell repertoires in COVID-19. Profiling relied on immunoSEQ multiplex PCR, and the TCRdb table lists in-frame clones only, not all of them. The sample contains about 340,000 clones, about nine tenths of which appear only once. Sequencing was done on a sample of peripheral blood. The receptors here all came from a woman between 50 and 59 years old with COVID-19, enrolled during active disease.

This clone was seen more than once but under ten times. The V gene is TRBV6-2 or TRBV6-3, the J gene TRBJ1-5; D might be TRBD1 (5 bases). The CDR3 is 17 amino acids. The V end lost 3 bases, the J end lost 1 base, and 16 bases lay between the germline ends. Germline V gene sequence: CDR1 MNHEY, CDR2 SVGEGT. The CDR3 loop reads CASSYLRGRGSNQPQHF. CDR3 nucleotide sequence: TGTGCCAGCAGTTATCTTCGGGGGAGAGGGAGCAATCAGCCCCAGCATTTT.

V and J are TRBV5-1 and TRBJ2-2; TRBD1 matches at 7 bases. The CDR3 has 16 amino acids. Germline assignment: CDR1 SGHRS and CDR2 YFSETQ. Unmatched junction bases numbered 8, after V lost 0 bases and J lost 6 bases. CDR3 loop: CASSLEATGVPGELFF. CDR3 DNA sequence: TGCGCCAGCAGCTTGGAGGCCACAGGGGTCCCCGGGGAGCTGTTTTTT.

The CDR3 loop reads CASSRPSGITAGDTQYF. As DNA, the CDR3 is TGTGCCAGCAGCCGTCCTAGCGGGATAACGGCGGGAGATACGCAGTATTTT. The chain is built from TRBV5-8 and TRBJ2-3; TRBD2 matches at 9 bases. Germline CDR1 is SGHTS and CDR2 is YDEGEE. Germline trimming cut 4 bases from V and 5 bases from J; bases unmatched to any gene: 14. This CDR3 is built from 17 residues.

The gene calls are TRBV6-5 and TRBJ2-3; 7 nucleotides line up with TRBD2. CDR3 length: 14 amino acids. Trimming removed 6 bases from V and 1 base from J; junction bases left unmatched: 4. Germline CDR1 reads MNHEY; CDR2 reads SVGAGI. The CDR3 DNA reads TGTGCCAGCAGGGGACTACAGGGCACAGATACGCAGTATTTT. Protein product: CASRGLQGTDTQYF.

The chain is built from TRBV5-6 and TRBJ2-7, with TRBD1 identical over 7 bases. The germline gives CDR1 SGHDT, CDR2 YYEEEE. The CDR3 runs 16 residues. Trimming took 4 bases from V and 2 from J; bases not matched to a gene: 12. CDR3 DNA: TGTGCCAGCAGCACGAAGGGACAGCCTAAGACCTACGAGCAGTACTTC. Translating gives CASSTKGQPKTYEQYF. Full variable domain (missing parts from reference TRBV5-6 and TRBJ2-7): DAGVTQSPTHLIKTRGQQVTLRCSPKSGHDTVSWYQQALGQGPQFIFQYYEEEERQRGNFPDRFSGHQFPNYSSELNVNALLLGDSALYLCASSTKGQPKTYEQYFGPGTRLTVT.

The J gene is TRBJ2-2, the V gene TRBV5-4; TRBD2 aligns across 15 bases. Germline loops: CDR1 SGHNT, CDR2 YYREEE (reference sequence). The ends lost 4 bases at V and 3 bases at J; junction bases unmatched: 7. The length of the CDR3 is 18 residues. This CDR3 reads CASSNGLAGGPYTGELFF. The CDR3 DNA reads TGTGCCAGCAGCAACGGACTAGCGGGAGGGCCTTACACCGGGGAGCTGTTTTTT.

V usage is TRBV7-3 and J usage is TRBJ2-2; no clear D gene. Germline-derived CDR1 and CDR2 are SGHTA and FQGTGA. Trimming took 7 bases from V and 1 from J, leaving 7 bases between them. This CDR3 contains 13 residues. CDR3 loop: CASTYVNTGELFF. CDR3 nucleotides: TGTGCCAGCACCTATGTGAACACCGGGGAGCTGTTTTTT.

The CDR3 loop is CASRLGTAGNTIYF. The CDR3, as DNA: TGTGCCAGCAGACTGGGGACAGCTGGAAACACCATATATTTT. The J gene is TRBJ1-3, the V gene TRBV7-9; 7 bases map to TRBD1. The CDR3 runs to 14 residues. CDR1 is SEHNR, CDR2 FQNEAQ, per germline (reference sequence). The junction had 4 bases not matched to a gene; V was cut back by 6 bases and J by 2 bases. Full variable domain (rest looked up from reference TRBV7-9 and TRBJ1-3): DTGVSQNPRHKITKRGQNVTFRCDPISEHNRLYWYRQTLGQGPEFLTYFQNEAQLEKSRLLSDRFSAERPKGSFSTLEIQRTEQGDSAMYLCASRLGTAGNTIYFGEGSWLTVV.

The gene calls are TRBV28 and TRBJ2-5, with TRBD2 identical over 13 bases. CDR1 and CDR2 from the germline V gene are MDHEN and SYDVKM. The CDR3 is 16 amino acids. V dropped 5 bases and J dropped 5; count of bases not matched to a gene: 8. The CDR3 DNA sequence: TGTGCCAGCAGTACCGGGACTAGCGGGGTGGGGGAGACCCAGTACTTC. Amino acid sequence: CASSTGTSGVGETQYF.

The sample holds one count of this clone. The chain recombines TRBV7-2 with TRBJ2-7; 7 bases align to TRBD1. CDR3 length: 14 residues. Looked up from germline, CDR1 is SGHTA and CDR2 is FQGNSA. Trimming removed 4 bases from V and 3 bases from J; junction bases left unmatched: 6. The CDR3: CASSYHSGGYEQYF. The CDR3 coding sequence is TGTGCCAGCAGCTATCACTCAGGGGGCTACGAGCAGTACTTC.

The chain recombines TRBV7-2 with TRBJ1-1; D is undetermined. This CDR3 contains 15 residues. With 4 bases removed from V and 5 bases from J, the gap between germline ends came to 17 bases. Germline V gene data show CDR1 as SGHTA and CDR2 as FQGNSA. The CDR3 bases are TGTGCCAGCAGCTATAAGGCCCCAGAGAGGACTGAAGCTTTCTTT. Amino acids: CASSYKAPERTEAFF.

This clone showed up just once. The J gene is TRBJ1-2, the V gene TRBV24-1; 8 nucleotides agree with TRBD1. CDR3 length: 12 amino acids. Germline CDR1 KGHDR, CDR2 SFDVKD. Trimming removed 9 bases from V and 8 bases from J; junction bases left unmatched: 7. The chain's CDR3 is CATSGTGDGYTF. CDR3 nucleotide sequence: TGTGCCACCTCTGGGACAGGTGACGGCTACACCTTC.

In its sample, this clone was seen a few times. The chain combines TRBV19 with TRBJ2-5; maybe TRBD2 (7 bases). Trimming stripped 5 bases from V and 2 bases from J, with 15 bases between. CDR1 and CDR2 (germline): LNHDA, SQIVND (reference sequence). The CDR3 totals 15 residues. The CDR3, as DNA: TGTGCCAGTAGTTCGGGGGAGGGGGGACAAGAGACCCAGTACTTC. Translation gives CASSSGEGGQETQYF.

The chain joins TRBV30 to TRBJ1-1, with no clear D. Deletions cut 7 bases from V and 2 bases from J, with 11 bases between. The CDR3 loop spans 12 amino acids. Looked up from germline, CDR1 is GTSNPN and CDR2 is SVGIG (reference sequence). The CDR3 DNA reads TGTGCCTCAGCCGGGATTAACACTGAAGCTTTCTTT. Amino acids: CASAGINTEAFF.

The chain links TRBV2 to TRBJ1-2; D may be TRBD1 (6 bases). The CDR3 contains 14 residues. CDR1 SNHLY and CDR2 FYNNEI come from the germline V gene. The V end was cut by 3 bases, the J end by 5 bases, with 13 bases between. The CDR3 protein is CASSDMGAGYGYTF. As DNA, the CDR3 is TGTGCCAGCAGTGATATGGGGGCAGGGTATGGCTACACCTTC.

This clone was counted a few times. As DNA, the CDR3 is TGTGCCAGTAGTACAGTTACCTCCTTTTTATATGGCTACACCTTC. It translates to CASSTVTSFLYGYTF. V usage is TRBV19 and J usage is TRBJ1-2; D is ambiguous. Germline CDR1 is LNHDA and CDR2 is SQIVND (reference sequence). CDR3 length equals 15 residues. The germline V and J ends were trimmed by 4 bases and 5 bases, with 17 bases remaining between them.

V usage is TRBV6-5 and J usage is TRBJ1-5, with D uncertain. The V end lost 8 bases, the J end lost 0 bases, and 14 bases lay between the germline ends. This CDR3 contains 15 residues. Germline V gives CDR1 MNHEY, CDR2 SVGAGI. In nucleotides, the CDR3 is TGTGCCAGCCTAAAGCTAACCCCTAGCAATCAGCCCCAGCATTTT. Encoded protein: CASLKLTPSNQPQHF.

CDR3 DNA: TGTGCCAGCAGCCTCCTCTCTGGGGCCAACGTCCTGACTTTC. This sequence encodes CASSLLSGANVLTF. The chain employs TRBV3-1 (or the pseudogene TRBV3-2) and TRBJ2-6, with no clear D. This CDR3 contains 14 residues. Germline V gene lookup returns CDR1 LGHDT and CDR2 YNNKEL (reference sequence). The V end lost 4 bases, the J end lost 0 bases, and 4 bases lay between the germline ends.

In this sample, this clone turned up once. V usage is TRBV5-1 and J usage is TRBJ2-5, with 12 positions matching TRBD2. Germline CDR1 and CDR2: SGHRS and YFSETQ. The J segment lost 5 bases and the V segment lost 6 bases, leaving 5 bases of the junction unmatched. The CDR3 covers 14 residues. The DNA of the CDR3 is TGCGCCAGCACCGGACTAGCGGGAACTGAGACCCAGTACTTC. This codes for CASTGLAGTETQYF.

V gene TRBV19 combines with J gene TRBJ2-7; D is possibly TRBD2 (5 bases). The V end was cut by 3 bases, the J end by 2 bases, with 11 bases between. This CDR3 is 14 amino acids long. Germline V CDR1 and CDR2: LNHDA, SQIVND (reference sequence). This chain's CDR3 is CASSIYGRTYEQYF. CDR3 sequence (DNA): TGTGCCAGTAGTATCTATGGGAGAACCTACGAGCAGTACTTC.

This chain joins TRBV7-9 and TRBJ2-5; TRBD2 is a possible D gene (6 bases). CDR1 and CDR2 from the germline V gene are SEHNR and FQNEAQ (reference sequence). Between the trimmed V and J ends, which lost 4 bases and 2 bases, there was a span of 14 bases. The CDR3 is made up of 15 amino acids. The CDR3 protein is CASSSLGAGQETQYF. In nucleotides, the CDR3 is TGTGCCAGCAGCTCCCTAGGAGCGGGTCAAGAGACCCAGTACTTC.

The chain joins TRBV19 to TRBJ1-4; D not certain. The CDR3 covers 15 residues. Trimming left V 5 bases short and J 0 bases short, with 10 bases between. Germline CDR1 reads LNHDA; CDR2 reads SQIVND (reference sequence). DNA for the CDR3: TGTGCCAGTAGTGCTTACAGTGCAACTAATGAAAAACTGTTTTTT. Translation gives CASSAYSATNEKLFF.

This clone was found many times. CDR3 loop: CASSARTGLGYTF. The CDR3 DNA reads as TGTGCCAGCAGCGCGAGGACAGGCCTAGGCTACACCTTC. The chain employs TRBV9 and TRBJ1-2; 7 nucleotides align to TRBD1. The CDR3 is 13 residues long. V lost 3 bases and J lost 8; bases outside the gene matches: 7. Looked up from germline, CDR1 is SGDLS and CDR2 is YYNGEE.

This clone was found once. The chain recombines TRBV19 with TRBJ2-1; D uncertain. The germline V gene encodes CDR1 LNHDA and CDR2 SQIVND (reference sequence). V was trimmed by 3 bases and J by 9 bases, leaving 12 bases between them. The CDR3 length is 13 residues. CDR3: CASSIPVVREQFF. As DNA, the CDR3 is TGTGCCAGTAGTATCCCTGTCGTCCGTGAGCAGTTCTTC.

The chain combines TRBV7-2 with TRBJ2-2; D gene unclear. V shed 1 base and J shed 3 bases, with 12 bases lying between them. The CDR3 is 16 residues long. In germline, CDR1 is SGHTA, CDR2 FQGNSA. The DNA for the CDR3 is TGTGCCAGCAGCTTAGTCTCCTCCGGGTACACCGGGGAGCTGTTTTTT. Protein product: CASSLVSSGYTGELFF.

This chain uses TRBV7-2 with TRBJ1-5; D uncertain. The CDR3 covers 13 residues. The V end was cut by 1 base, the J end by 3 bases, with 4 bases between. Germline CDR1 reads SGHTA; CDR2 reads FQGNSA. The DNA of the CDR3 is TGTGCCAGCAGCTTAGTCCTCAATCAGCCCCAGCATTTT. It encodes CASSLVLNQPQHF.

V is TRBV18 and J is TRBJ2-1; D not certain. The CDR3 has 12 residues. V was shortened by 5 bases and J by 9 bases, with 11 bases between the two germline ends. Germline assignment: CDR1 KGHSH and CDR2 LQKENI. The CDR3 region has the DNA TGTGCCAGCTCATCAACCCTGAGTGAGCAGTTCTTC. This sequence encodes CASSSTLSEQFF. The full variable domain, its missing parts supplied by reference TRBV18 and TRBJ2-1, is NAGVMQNPRHLVRRRGQEARLRCSPMKGHSHVYWYRQLPEEGLKFMVYLQKENIIDESGMPKERFSAEFPKEGPSILRIQQVVRGDSAAYFCASSSTLSEQFFGPGTRLTVL.

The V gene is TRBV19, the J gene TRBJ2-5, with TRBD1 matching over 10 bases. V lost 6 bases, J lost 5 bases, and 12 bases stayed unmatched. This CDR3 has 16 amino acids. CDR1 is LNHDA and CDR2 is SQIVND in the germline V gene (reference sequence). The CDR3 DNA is TGTGCCAGTAGCCAAGGACAGGGGGGTCGTGGGGAGACCCAGTACTTC. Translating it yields CASSQGQGGRGETQYF.

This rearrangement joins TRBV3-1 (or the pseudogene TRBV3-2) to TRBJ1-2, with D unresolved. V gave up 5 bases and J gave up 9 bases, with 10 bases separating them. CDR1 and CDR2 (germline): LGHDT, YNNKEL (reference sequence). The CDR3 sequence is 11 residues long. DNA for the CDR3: TGTGCCAGCAGCGCTTTACTGAGCTACACCTTC. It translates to CASSALLSYTF.

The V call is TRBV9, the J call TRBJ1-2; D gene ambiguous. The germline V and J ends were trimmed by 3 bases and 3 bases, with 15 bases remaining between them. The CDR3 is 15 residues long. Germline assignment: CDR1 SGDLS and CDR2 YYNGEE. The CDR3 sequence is CASSEAAGAYYGYTF. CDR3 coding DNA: TGTGCCAGCAGCGAGGCCGCGGGAGCCTACTATGGCTACACCTTC.